This TCR beta chain was retrieved from a study of human T cells and chemical hapten exposure. The CDR3 covers 16 residues. Trimming took 4 bases from V and 1 from J, leaving 16 bases between them. CDR1 is SGHTA, CDR2 FQGTGA, per germline. This clonotype has just a few counts. Time point in this sample: patch test 1, 2 weeks after DPC sensitization. Regarding treatment: therapeutic diphenylcyclopropenone sensitization with weekly scalp DPC. TCRdb re-called the RACE reads with MiXCR, one entry per CDR3 protein. The table has 65,000 to 80,000 distinct CDR3 sequences, 10% seen once. This sequence was found in a woman between 45 and 60 years old with alopecia areata. Some clones in this sample may be carry-over from other donors' samples. Sample: whole blood, taken in connection with sensitization to the hapten diphenylcyclopropenone (DPC). The rearrangement links TRBV7-3 to TRBJ1-1; no firm D call. The CDR3 region is CASSSEGRRGNTEAFF. Here the CDR3 DNA reads TGTGCCAGCAGCTCAGAGGGTCGGCGGGGGAACACTGAAGCTTTCTTT. Supplemented by reference TRBV7-3 and TRBJ1-1, the full variable domain reads GAGVSQTPSNKVTEKGKYVELRCDPISGHTALYWYRQSLGQGPEFLIYFQGTGAADDSGLPNDRFFAVRPEGSVSTLKIQRTERGDSAVYLCASSSEGRRGNTEAFFGQGTRLTVV.